This TCR beta chain was documented in a study of blood T cell repertoires in COVID-19. At the level of the study: Whether acute or convalescent, the COVID-19 samples came from the United States, Italy and Spain.

Participant-given clinical history determined each cohort assignment. Recovered status applied to Cohort 3 donors who had two consecutive negative PCRs. It also applied to those with clearance or with symptom resolution. Authors' methods: How many nucleated cells were present was estimated from reference gene primer amplification. The data were produced by immunoSEQ multiplex PCR, yet TCRdb's version contains in-frame clones alone and is incomplete. Clone size and V and J calls were adopted from that table, with D and trimming inferred from the DNA. The repertoire holds a few hundred thousand clones, with 70% to 90% as singletons. The germline V and J ends were trimmed by 7 bases and 0 bases, with 7 bases remaining between them. The CDR3 extends over 13 amino acids. Per germline, CDR1 SQVTM and CDR2 ANQGSEA.

Sequenced sample: PBMCs or T cells enriched from blood (not recorded which). The genes are TRBV29-1 and TRBJ2-6; tentative D call: TRBD2 (6 bases). The receptor comes from a man aged 30 to 45 who had recovered from COVID-19. The CDR3 DNA follows: TGCAGCGGGAGGGACTCTGGGGCCAACGTCCTGACTTTC. Encoded protein: CSGRDSGANVLTF.